What follows are 29 T cell receptor beta chains derived from one specimen sequenced in a study of CD4 and CD8 cells across lung adenocarcinoma regions. From the PCR reads, TCRdb called clonotypes with MiXCR, one entry per CDR3 protein. The sample gives roughly 2,000 distinct CDR3 sequences, around 50% of which show up once; just under 20% is in the top ten. Sample: CD4+ T cells from the center of a lung tumor. Source of these receptors: a female donor with lung adenocarcinoma. The CD4 and CD8 labels of this study may be unreliable.

This clonotype has only one observation. The V gene is TRBV6-5, the J gene TRBJ2-1; D unresolved. Germline V CDR1 and CDR2: MNHEY, SVGAGI. V lost 0 bases and J 7 bases, leaving 22 bases between the germline ends. CDR3 length: 18 amino acids. The CDR3 spells CASSYSFYVGYIWNEQFF. The CDR3, as DNA: TGTGCCAGCAGTTACTCATTTTACGTGGGGTATATTTGGAATGAGCAGTTCTTC.

This clonotype qualifies as large (0.1 to 1%). The chain is built from TRBV6-1 and TRBJ1-1; weak D call: TRBD1 (5 bases). V dropped 2 bases and J dropped 5 bases, with 6 bases sitting between them. CDR3 length equals 12 residues. Germline V gene lookup returns CDR1 MNHNS and CDR2 SASEGT. The CDR3 DNA sequence: TGTGCCAGCAGTGAACGGGGGACTGAAGCTTTCTTT. Translating gives CASSERGTEAFF.

This clonotype was seen a handful of times. The chain uses TRBV6-1 and TRBJ2-1; 9 bases map to TRBD2. CDR1 is MNHNS and CDR2 is SASEGT in the germline V gene. With V trimmed by 4 bases and J by 7 bases, 5 bases remained unmatched. This CDR3 has 14 residues. The CDR3 DNA reads as TGTGCCAGCAGTGGGACTAGCGAACGTAATGAGCAGTTCTTC. This sequence encodes CASSGTSERNEQFF.

By share, this clonotype counts as medium-sized. The J gene is TRBJ2-1, the V gene TRBV6-1; a weak D match, TRBD1 (5 bases). In germline, CDR1 is MNHNS, CDR2 SASEGT. Trimming stripped 6 bases from V and 8 bases from J, with 23 bases between. This CDR3 region has 16 residues. DNA for the CDR3: TGTGCCAGCAGCCCAAGCTACAGCAGGGTTGGCTATGAGCAGTTCTTC. It translates to CASSPSYSRVGYEQFF.

This clonotype has just a few counts. This sequence joins TRBV27 and TRBJ2-3, with 11 positions matching TRBD1. After removal of 10 bases from V and 6 bases from J, the junction contained 9 bases not matched to a gene. This CDR3 is built from 14 residues. Germline assignment: CDR1 MNHEY and CDR2 SMNVEV (reference sequence). The CDR3 bases are TGTGCCACCTCCTGGACAGGGGGCGCGGATACGCAGTATTTT. It yields the protein CATSWTGGADTQYF.

This clonotype was seen a handful of times. The chain joins TRBV6-1 to TRBJ2-2; D might be TRBD2 (6 bases). V lost 2 bases and J lost 2, with 9 bases in between. The CDR3 covers 15 residues. Germline CDR1 MNHNS, CDR2 SASEGT. The CDR3 DNA sequence: TGTGCCAGCAGTGAATGGGGAGGTAACACCGGGGAGCTGTTTTTT. This sequence encodes CASSEWGGNTGELFF.

The genes are TRBV27 and TRBJ2-1, with TRBD2 matching 7 bases. Germline lookup yields CDR1 MNHEY and CDR2 SMNVEV (reference sequence). V was clipped by 5 bases and J by 8 bases; unmatched bases: 6. CDR3 length: 13 residues. The CDR3: CASSQLAGDEQFF. DNA for the CDR3: TGTGCCAGCAGTCAGCTGGCGGGGGATGAGCAGTTCTTC.

This clonotype is termed medium-sized (0.01 to 0.1%). This chain links TRBV6-1 with TRBJ2-3; a possible D gene is TRBD2 (6 bases). Trimming cost V 7 bases and J 3 bases, with 23 bases left between them. Germline CDR1 and CDR2: MNHNS and SASEGT. The CDR3 runs to 17 residues. CDR3 region: CASKESRDSEETDTQYF. CDR3 bases: TGTGCCAGCAAAGAAAGCCGGGACTCCGAAGAGACAGATACGCAGTATTTT.

The chain carries TRBV10-1 and TRBJ2-3; 10 positions match TRBD2. The better agreement between TRBJ2-5 and the DNA end casts doubt on the J call. The CDR3 loop spans 16 amino acids. Germline lookup yields CDR1 WNHNN and CDR2 SYGVQD (reference sequence). The CDR3 DNA is TGCGCCAGCACTGAATCTCCTAGCGGGGGCACAGATACCCAGTACTTC. This sequence encodes CASTESPSGGTDTQYF.

Comments on this clonotype: One junction end does not reproduce the germline sequence, and a read error may be involved. V and J are TRBV5-1 and TRBJ2-5; 7 bases match TRBD2. Germline CDR1 and CDR2: SGHRS and YFSETQ. This CDR3 has 16 amino acids. The CDR3 sequence: CASRGDGGGDPETQYF. The CDR3 DNA reads as TGCGCCAGCAGGGGGGATGGGGGAGGGGACCCAGAGACCCAGTATTTC.

V is TRBV6-1 and J is TRBJ2-3, with D possibly matching TRBD2 (6 bases). This CDR3 is built from 15 residues. CDR1 and CDR2 (germline): MNHNS, SASEGT. Trimming cost V 7 bases and J 1 base, with 15 bases left between them. The CDR3 DNA is TGTGCCAGCAAAGCAGCTATAGCGGGCACAGATACGCAGTATTTT. Translated: CASKAAIAGTDTQYF.

This clonotype showed up just a few times. A much larger clone is a single base away; this may be a read error. V usage is TRBV6-1 and J usage is TRBJ2-1; the D gene is possibly TRBD2 (7 bases). The germline V gene has CDR1 MNHNS and CDR2 SASEGT. The CDR3 has 14 residues. CDR3 coding DNA: TGTGCCAGCAGCTTTGGGGGGGGGCTGCGTGAGCAGCTCTTC. Residues: CASSFGGGLREQLF.

This clonotype is labeled large. The chain employs TRBV12-3 or TRBV12-4 and TRBJ2-1; 12 bases are shared with TRBD2. This CDR3 spans 16 amino acids. V lost 5 bases, J lost 1 base, and 3 bases stayed unmatched. Here the CDR3 reads CASSGLAGISYNEQFF. The CDR3 bases are TGTGCCAGCAGTGGACTAGCGGGAATATCCTACAATGAGCAGTTCTTC.

The V and J genes are TRBV6-2 or TRBV6-3 and TRBJ2-3; D gene unclear. The CDR3 is 15 residues long. The germline gives CDR1 MNHEY, CDR2 SVGEGT. The V end was cut by 1 base, the J end by 2 bases, with 10 bases between. The CDR3 DNA is TGTGCCAGCAGTTACTGGGTTGGAAACACAGATACGCAGTATTTT. It is translated as CASSYWVGNTDTQYF.

There are a few counts of this clonotype. This rearrangement joins TRBV6-1 to TRBJ2-6; 7 nucleotides align to TRBD2. Germline CDR1 and CDR2: MNHNS and SASEGT. With 2 bases clipped from V and 0 bases from J, the junction kept 4 bases outside the gene matches. The CDR3 spans 17 residues. The CDR3 region has the DNA TGTGCCAGCAGTGAATGGGCTAGCGGCTCTGGGGCCAACGTCCTGACTTTC. Translating gives CASSEWASGSGANVLTF.

The V call is TRBV6-1, the J call TRBJ2-1, with 9 bases aligning to TRBD2. Losses at the gene ends were 0 bases for V and 4 bases for J; bases not matched to a gene: 4. Germline CDR1 reads MNHNS; CDR2 reads SASEGT. This CDR3 has 16 residues. The CDR3 sequence is CASSEAGTSFYNEQFF. The CDR3 coding sequence is TGTGCCAGCAGTGAAGCCGGGACTAGCTTTTACAATGAGCAGTTCTTC.

This clonotype came up a few times. V is TRBV10-2 and J is TRBJ1-2; maybe TRBD1 (5 bases). CDR1 and CDR2 from the germline V gene are WSHSY and SAAADI. V lost 6 bases and J 4 bases, leaving 12 bases between the germline ends. The CDR3 totals 13 residues. CDR3: CASRDSGGYGYTF. CDR3 in DNA: TGCGCCAGCAGAGACAGTGGGGGCTATGGCTACACCTTC.

This clonotype is termed large. The CDR3 DNA sequence: TGTGCCAGCAGTTCCCCACAGCGGGGTTGGGATACGCAGTATTTT. Protein sequence: CASSSPQRGWDTQYF. The chain uses TRBV6-5 and TRBJ2-3; 7 bases line up with TRBD2. Germline trimming cut 4 bases from V and 6 bases from J; bases unmatched to any gene: 10. CDR3 length: 15 residues. Germline-derived CDR1 and CDR2 are MNHEY and SVGAGI.

Points on this clonotype: One end of the junction is discordant with germline, which a read error may explain. V gene TRBV6-5 combines with J gene TRBJ2-3; TRBD2 might be the D (6 bases). CDR3 length equals 15 residues. Germline CDR1 reads MNHEY; CDR2 reads SVGAGI. The CDR3, as DNA: TGTGCCAGCAGTAACCAGGCGGGATCCTACGATACGCAGTTCTTT. Its translation: CASSNQAGSYDTQFF.

This clonotype ranks as large. The gene calls are TRBV6-1 and TRBJ2-2; D is undetermined. Trimming stripped 9 bases from V and 6 bases from J, with 8 bases between. The CDR3 spans 11 residues. Germline loops: CDR1 MNHNS, CDR2 SASEGT. DNA for the CDR3: TGTGCCAGTATTAGGTCCGGGGAGCTGTTTTTT. Its translation: CASIRSGELFF.

This chain joins TRBV6-1 and TRBJ2-4; TRBD1 matches at 8 bases. The DNA matches TRBJ2-1 better at its end, which makes the J call doubtful. This CDR3 spans 17 amino acids. Germline values: CDR1 MNHNS, CDR2 SASEGT. The CDR3 loop reads CASSEEGHRQGMDEQFF. CDR3 sequence (DNA): TGTGCCAGCAGTGAAGAAGGCCATAGACAGGGGATGGACGAGCAGTTCTTC.

The chain is built from TRBV27 and TRBJ2-2; D not resolved. The CDR3 extends over 15 amino acids. V lost 6 bases and J lost 2, with 13 bases in between. The germline CDR1 and CDR2 sequences are MNHEY and SMNVEV (reference sequence). The CDR3 region is CASRPPGRNTGELFF. The CDR3, as DNA: TGTGCCAGCAGGCCACCCGGTCGTAACACCGGGGAGCTGTTTTTT.

By sample share, this clonotype is medium-sized (0.01 to 0.1%). This sequence joins TRBV6-1 and TRBJ2-1; 10 bases agree with TRBD2. After removal of 1 base from V and 9 bases from J, the junction contained 9 bases not matched to a gene. Germline values: CDR1 MNHNS, CDR2 SASEGT. CDR3 length equals 16 residues. The CDR3 region has the DNA TGTGCCAGCAGTGAAGACCCTAGCGGGAGAGAACCTGAGCAGTTCTTC. Translating it yields CASSEDPSGREPEQFF.

This chain uses TRBV9 with TRBJ2-1; D is possibly TRBD1 (6 bases). The better agreement between TRBJ2-5 and the DNA end casts doubt on the J call. CDR1 is SGDLS, CDR2 YYNGEE, per germline. The CDR3 loop spans 15 amino acids. The CDR3 coding sequence is TGTGCCAGCAGCACAGATGGGCAGGGGCGAGAGACCCAGTACTTC. Translation: CASSTDGQGRETQYF.

The V call is TRBV12-3 or TRBV12-4, the J call TRBJ2-3; D possibly corresponds to TRBD2 (5 bases). The CDR3 consists of 17 residues. The germline V and J ends were trimmed by 4 bases and 2 bases, with 19 bases remaining between them. The CDR3 sequence is CASSSPGSSKNTDTQYF. CDR3 nucleotides: TGTGCCAGCAGTTCCCCGGGGTCTAGCAAAAACACAGATACGCAGTATTTT.

This clonotype was found once. The chain has TRBV5-5 and TRBJ2-5, with D hard to call. The CDR3 loop spans 15 amino acids. Trimming left V 1 base short and J 11 bases short, with 21 bases between. Germline loops: CDR1 SGHKS, CDR2 YYEKEE (reference sequence). This CDR3 reads CASSLWASSYNEQYF. CDR3 DNA: TGTGCCAGCAGCTTGTGGGCGAGCTCCTACAATGAGCAGTACTTC.

Judged by abundance, this clonotype is medium-sized. The chain carries TRBV6-1 and TRBJ1-4; 8 bases fit TRBD1. The CDR3 spans 15 residues. Unmatched junction bases numbered 5, after V lost 6 bases and J lost 2 bases. The germline V gene has CDR1 MNHNS and CDR2 SASEGT. CDR3 amino acids: CASSQQGVTNEKLFF. The CDR3, as DNA: TGTGCCAGCAGCCAACAGGGGGTTACTAATGAAAAACTGTTTTTT.

For this clonotype: One end of the junction fails to match germline, which may point to a read error. The J gene is TRBJ2-3, the V gene TRBV10-2; D perhaps matches TRBD2 (6 bases). The CDR3 consists of 18 residues. From germline, CDR1 is WSHSY and CDR2 SAAADI. CDR3 sequence: CASSEFSAGPGATDTQYF. CDR3 nucleotides: TGCGCCAGCAGTGAGTTCAGTGCGGGACCGGGAGCCACAGACACGCAGTATTTC.

The sample holds a few counts of this clonotype. The chain carries TRBV6-1 and TRBJ2-3; 10 bases align to TRBD2. CDR1 MNHNS and CDR2 SASEGT come from the germline V gene. V trimming: 6 bases; J trimming: 5 bases; junction bases outside the gene matches: 8. The CDR3 sequence is 15 residues long. CDR3 region: CASRALAGGKDTQYF. In nucleotides, the CDR3 is TGTGCCAGCAGAGCATTAGCGGGAGGTAAAGATACGCAGTATTTT.